This passage covers 20 T cell receptor beta chains from one sample sequenced in a study of blood T cell repertoires in COVID-19 (dated by TCRdb to about 2020). The receptor library was made with the immunoSEQ multiplex PCR assay. TCRdb mirrors the immuneACCESS table, restricted to in-frame sequences. Some clones are absent from its copies; in checked studies, under half trace to an unresolved V gene, and the reason for the others is unknown. The sample table holds 150,000 to 200,000 clones, of which about 88% were seen once. The ten largest clones capture over 15% of the sample. Specimen: peripheral blood. These receptors came from a man aged 55 to 70 with active or convalescent COVID-19.

The rearrangement uses TRBV28 and TRBJ1-2; D unclear. CDR1 and CDR2 (germline): MDHEN, SYDVKM. Trimming left V 3 bases short and J 3 bases short, with 5 bases between. The CDR3 has 12 residues. The DNA for the CDR3 is TGTGCCAGCAGTTTCCCGGACTATGGCTACACCTTC. Its protein product is CASSFPDYGYTF.

V usage is TRBV5-4 and J usage is TRBJ2-5, with 8 positions matching TRBD2. This CDR3 is built from 14 residues. CDR1 is SGHNT, CDR2 YYREEE, per germline (reference sequence). Trimming at V came to 4 bases and at J to 3 bases, leaving 5 bases not matched to a gene. The CDR3 bases are TGTGCCAGCAGCCCGGGGGGGGCGGAAGAGACCCAGTACTTC. Protein: CASSPGGAEETQYF.

This clone appeared a single time. The rearrangement links TRBV27 to TRBJ1-1, with D possibly being TRBD1 (5 bases). V dropped 3 bases and J dropped 3 bases, with 11 bases sitting between them. Germline assignment: CDR1 MNHEY and CDR2 SMNVEV (reference sequence). The CDR3 is 14 amino acids. The CDR3 here is CASSFGGWHTEAFF. The CDR3 DNA reads as TGTGCCAGCAGTTTTGGGGGGTGGCACACTGAAGCTTTCTTT.

V and J are TRBV10-3 and TRBJ2-3; TRBD1 matches 7 bases. This CDR3 is 15 amino acids long. CDR1 ENHRY and CDR2 SYGVKD come from the germline V gene. Losses at the gene ends were 5 bases for V and 2 bases for J; bases not matched to a gene: 7. CDR3 coding DNA: TGTGCCATCAGTACAGGACAGGAAACCACAGATACGCAGTATTTT. Translating it yields CAISTGQETTDTQYF.

This clone has just one count. This chain links TRBV10-1 with TRBJ1-4; the match to TRBD1 covers 10 bases. CDR1 and CDR2 (germline): WNHNN, SYGVQD (reference sequence). The ends lost 8 bases at V and 7 bases at J; junction bases unmatched: 10. The CDR3 loop spans 15 amino acids. CDR3 loop: CASSEPGQGSEKLFF. The CDR3 nucleotides read TGCGCCAGCTCAGAACCGGGACAGGGGAGTGAAAAACTGTTTTTT.

This chain connects TRBV6-4 to TRBJ2-7, with D tentatively TRBD1 (5 bases). Trimming pared 0 bases from V and 2 bases from J, leaving 8 bases between. Per germline, CDR1 MRHNA and CDR2 SNTAGT. This CDR3 spans 14 amino acids. The CDR3 protein is CASSDSGRTYEQYF. The CDR3 bases are TGTGCCAGCAGTGACTCGGGGCGAACCTACGAGCAGTACTTC.

This clone is a singleton in its sample. The J gene is TRBJ1-3, the V gene TRBV11-2; 7 bases align to TRBD1. Germline V gives CDR1 SGHAT, CDR2 FQNNGV. J lost 3 bases, V lost 4 bases, and 3 bases had no gene match. This CDR3 is 14 amino acids long. CDR3 DNA sequence: TGTGCCAGCAGCTACCGGGACAGTGGAAACACCATATATTTT. This translates into CASSYRDSGNTIYF.

J is TRBJ1-1 and V is TRBV6-2 or TRBV6-3, with TRBD1 as a possible D gene (5 bases). Trimming cost V 5 bases and J 5 bases, with 18 bases left between them. The CDR3 length is 15 residues. Germline lookup yields CDR1 MNHEY and CDR2 SVGEGT. The DNA of the CDR3 is TGTGCCAGCAGTCCCTCCGGGGGTTGGGGAACTGAAGCTTTCTTT. Its translation is CASSPSGGWGTEAFF.

The chain recombines TRBV19 with TRBJ2-2; D is uncertain. The germline V gene encodes CDR1 LNHDA and CDR2 SQIVND (reference sequence). Trimming removed 4 bases from V and 1 base from J, with 4 bases in between. The CDR3 sequence is 13 residues long. CDR3 in amino acids: CASSKQNTGELFF. CDR3 sequence (DNA): TGTGCCAGTAGTAAACAGAACACCGGGGAGCTGTTTTTT.

This clone was found a few times. CDR3 sequence (DNA): TGTGCCAGCAGCTTAAAGGTGGGGAGGGATACGCAGTATTTT. It encodes CASSLKVGRDTQYF. The J gene is TRBJ2-3, the V gene TRBV7-2; D perhaps matches TRBD2 (6 bases). Trimming took off 2 bases at V and 6 bases at J, with 12 bases between the two ends. Germline assignment: CDR1 SGHTA and CDR2 FQGNSA. CDR3 length: 14 residues.

This clone was seen just once. J is TRBJ2-1 and V is TRBV5-1; 9 bases line up with TRBD1. Per germline, CDR1 SGHRS and CDR2 YFSETQ. The CDR3 runs to 15 residues. Unmatched junction bases numbered 2, after V lost 2 bases and J lost 2 bases. CDR3 bases: TGCGCCAGCAGCTTTGGGACAGGGCCCTACAATGAGCAGTTCTTC. Translation gives CASSFGTGPYNEQFF. The full variable domain, completed using reference TRBV5-1 and TRBJ2-1, is KAGVTQTPRYLIKTRGQQVTLSCSPISGHRSVSWYQQTPGQGLQFLFEYFSETQRNKGNFPGRFSGRQFSNSRSEMNVSTLELGDSALYLCASSFGTGPYNEQFFGPGTRLTVL.

This rearrangement joins TRBV24-1 to TRBJ1-5; 10 bases match TRBD1. The length of the CDR3 is 16 residues. Germline V lookup: CDR1 KGHDR, CDR2 SFDVKD. V lost 3 bases to trimming and J lost 5 bases; unmatched junction nucleotides: 6. CDR3 nucleotides: TGTGCCACCAGTGATGTCGACAGGGGGCCTGATCAGCCCCAGCATTTT. It is translated as CATSDVDRGPDQPQHF.

The V call is TRBV10-3, the J call TRBJ1-5, with 7 nucleotides matching TRBD1. The CDR3 runs 13 residues. Unmatched junction bases numbered 4, after V lost 7 bases and J lost 4 bases. Germline loops: CDR1 ENHRY, CDR2 SYGVKD. The CDR3 region is CAIKGQTNQPQHF. In DNA form, the CDR3 reads TGTGCCATCAAGGGACAGACAAATCAGCCCCAGCATTTT.

The chain joins TRBV5-1 to TRBJ2-6, with 8 bases identical to TRBD1. V lost 4 bases, J lost 0 bases, and 12 bases stayed unmatched. This CDR3 contains 19 residues. CDR1 and CDR2 (germline): SGHRS, YFSETQ. Written as DNA, the CDR3 is TGCGCCAGCAGCCCGAAAACCGGGACAGGCTACTCTGGGGCCAACGTCCTGACTTTC. Amino acid sequence: CASSPKTGTGYSGANVLTF.

CDR3 DNA: TGTGCCAGCAGCCCCCGGACTAGCGGGAGGGCCGGGCTATTCGGAGAGACCCAGTACTTC. This codes for CASSPRTSGRAGLFGETQYF. The chain links TRBV3-1 (or the pseudogene TRBV3-2) to TRBJ2-5, with 15 bases identical to TRBD2. V lost 4 bases to trimming and J lost 4 bases; unmatched junction nucleotides: 16. There are 20 residues in the CDR3. The germline gives CDR1 LGHDT, CDR2 YNNKEL (reference sequence).

The V call is TRBV5-1, the J call TRBJ1-5; 7 nucleotides line up with TRBD1. V lost 3 bases and J lost 2; bases outside the gene matches: 2. Germline V gene data show CDR1 as SGHRS and CDR2 as YFSETQ. CDR3 size: 14 residues. The CDR3 loop is CASSSTGGNQPQHF. The DNA for the CDR3 is TGCGCCAGCAGCTCTACAGGGGGCAATCAGCCCCAGCATTTT.

V usage is TRBV29-1 and J usage is TRBJ2-1; D perhaps matches TRBD1 (5 bases). From germline, CDR1 is SQVTM and CDR2 ANQGSEA. The CDR3 runs to 10 residues. The germline V and J ends were trimmed by 7 bases and 8 bases, with 9 bases remaining between them. The CDR3: CSGDSDEQFF. Written as DNA, the CDR3 is TGCAGCGGTGACAGCGATGAGCAGTTCTTC.

The V and J genes are TRBV4-1 and TRBJ2-1; TRBD1 aligns across 7 bases. CDR3 length equals 17 residues. Germline V gives CDR1 MGHRA, CDR2 YSYEKL. With 0 bases clipped from V and 2 bases from J, the junction kept 7 bases outside the gene matches. Here the CDR3 reads CASSQEGGRGPYNEQFF. DNA of the CDR3: TGCGCCAGCAGCCAAGAAGGGGGTAGGGGGCCCTACAATGAGCAGTTCTTC.

This clone was found once. The chain recombines TRBV6-5 with TRBJ2-1; 8 nucleotides line up with TRBD2. CDR3 size: 15 residues. V shed 4 bases, J shed 9 bases, and the junction held 11 bases outside the gene matches. CDR1 and CDR2 from the germline V gene are MNHEY and SVGAGI. The CDR3 DNA is TGTGCCAGCAGTTCCCCAGCGGGAGTCGTAGGTGAGCAGTTCTTC. This sequence encodes CASSSPAGVVGEQFF.

This chain uses TRBV5-1 with TRBJ2-1, with TRBD2 identical over 7 bases. Trimming at V came to 4 bases and at J to 2 bases, leaving 6 bases not matched to a gene. The CDR3 has 15 residues. From germline, CDR1 is SGHRS and CDR2 YFSETQ. The CDR3 DNA is TGCGCCAGCAGCCCCTCGGGGAGGGCCTACAATGAGCAGTTCTTC. This gives the protein CASSPSGRAYNEQFF.